Here is one TCR beta chain with its context. The antigen remains undetermined. CDR1 and CDR2 from the germline V gene are KGHSH and LQKENI. The CDR3 spans 11 residues. V lost 8 bases and J lost 9, with 13 bases in between. This sample was taken from a study of T-cell memory formation after mild COVID-19. Regarding the study as a whole: Clones contracting day 15 to 85 were balanced CD4/CD8; later expanders leaned CD4+.

The TCR alpha and TCR beta cDNA libraries, bearing sample barcodes and UMIs, were generated by 5'RACE using constant-segment primers. MiXCR, applied by TCRdb to the 5' RACE reads, yields one record per CDR3 protein. The sample yields some 190,000 distinct CDR3 sequences, 16% seen once. The sequence came from an adult woman who had mild COVID-19 (a few samples of this study predate the infection). Cell type and time point are not known. The rearrangement uses TRBV18 and TRBJ1-2; D may be TRBD1 (6 bases). The source material was PBMCs or a T cell subset sorted from them (not recorded which). The CDR3 here is CASGNRERYTF. CDR3 in DNA: TGTGCCAGCGGCAACAGGGAGCGCTACACCTTC.